These 9 T cell receptor beta chains came from one sample sequenced in a study of T cell changes during pregnancy in multiple sclerosis. The protocol was immunoSEQ multiplex PCR, while the TCRdb copy is restricted to in-frame clones and leaves out a portion. The table lists some 100,000 clones, around nine tenths of them singletons. This specimen was peripheral blood, taken in the second trimester of pregnancy. Receptors were obtained from a female donor with multiple sclerosis, enrolled in a pregnancy study.

The chain recombines TRBV10-3 with TRBJ2-2; the match to TRBD1 covers 9 bases. This CDR3 has 13 residues. Germline CDR1 ENHRY, CDR2 SYGVKD. J was trimmed by 5 bases and V by 10 bases; bases with no gene match: 5. CDR3 DNA sequence: TGTGCCACCATCGACAGGGGGACCGGGGAGCTGTTTTTT. Amino acid sequence: CATIDRGTGELFF.

This chain links TRBV5-1 with TRBJ2-2; 12 nucleotides line up with TRBD2. The CDR3 has 17 residues. V was pared by 4 bases and J by 4 bases, with 8 bases of the junction left unmatched. CDR1 SGHRS and CDR2 YFSETQ come from the germline V gene. CDR3 amino acids: CASSILSSGGATGELFF. CDR3 DNA sequence: TGCGCCAGCAGCATCCTTTCTAGCGGGGGGGCCACCGGGGAGCTGTTTTTT.

V and J are TRBV2 and TRBJ2-3, with TRBD1 identical over 8 bases. Germline values: CDR1 SNHLY, CDR2 FYNNEI. V shed 4 bases and J 2 bases; nucleotides not matched to a gene: 8. CDR3 length: 16 residues. CDR3 coding DNA: TGTGCCAGCAGTGTATTTCAGGGGGCGGACACAGATACGCAGTATTTT. Encoded protein: CASSVFQGADTDTQYF.

This chain links TRBV28 with TRBJ2-7, with 7 bases lining up with TRBD2. Germline assignment: CDR1 MDHEN and CDR2 SYDVKM. With V trimmed by 3 bases and J by 3 bases, 5 bases remained unmatched. This CDR3 contains 14 residues. The CDR3 loop reads CASSFFGRSYEQYF. The DNA for the CDR3 is TGTGCCAGCAGTTTCTTCGGGAGGAGCTACGAGCAGTACTTC. The full variable domain, with the rest looked up from reference TRBV28 and TRBJ2-7, is DVKVTQSSRYLVKRTGEKVFLECVQDMDHENMFWYRQDPGLGLRLIYFSYDVKMKEKGDIPEGYSVSREKKERFSLILESASTNQTSMYLCASSFFGRSYEQYFGPGTRLTVT.

This chain links TRBV28 with TRBJ2-2, with D maybe TRBD2 (6 bases). The CDR3 has 16 amino acids. Germline assignment: CDR1 MDHEN and CDR2 SYDVKM. Trimming took off 3 bases at V and 3 bases at J, with 14 bases between the two ends. CDR3 loop: CASSFFSRGDTGELFF. Here the CDR3 DNA reads TGTGCCAGCAGTTTCTTTTCGCGGGGAGACACCGGGGAGCTGTTTTTT.

V gene TRBV7-6 combines with J gene TRBJ1-2, with D unresolved. Germline loops: CDR1 SGHVS, CDR2 FNYEAQ. V lost 5 bases, J lost 6 bases, and 16 bases lay in between. The CDR3 covers 14 residues. The CDR3 region is CASSPIDILNGYTF. The DNA of the CDR3 is TGTGCCAGCAGCCCAATTGACATTCTCAATGGCTACACCTTC.

This clone showed up just once. The rearrangement uses TRBV5-5 and TRBJ2-2, with a tentative D call TRBD1 (7 bases). V was trimmed by 4 bases and J by 8 bases, leaving 24 bases between them. The CDR3 has 17 amino acids. Looked up from germline, CDR1 is SGHKS and CDR2 is YYEKEE (reference sequence). CDR3 nucleotides: TGTGCCAGCAGCCCCATGCAGGGGGGCCGCGGTTCAGGGGAGCTGTTTTTT. Protein sequence: CASSPMQGGRGSGELFF.

This chain connects TRBV13 to TRBJ2-1, with TRBD2 matching over 11 bases. CDR1 PRHDT and CDR2 FYEKMQ come from the germline V gene (reference sequence). The CDR3 runs to 16 residues. The V gene end was trimmed by 4 bases and the J gene end by 5 bases; junction bases not matched to a gene: 7. This chain's CDR3 is CASSYLAGGRDNEQFF. The DNA for the CDR3 is TGTGCCAGCAGCTACTTAGCGGGGGGGCGGGACAATGAGCAGTTCTTC.

The rearrangement joins TRBV6-1 to TRBJ2-3, with TRBD2 identical over 8 bases. Trimming at V came to 4 bases and at J to 0 bases, leaving 6 bases not matched to a gene. The V gene's germline CDR1 is MNHNS and CDR2 SASEGT. This CDR3 spans 16 amino acids. The CDR3 spells CASSVGLASSTDTQYF. Here the CDR3 DNA reads TGTGCCAGCAGTGTCGGACTAGCTTCAAGCACAGATACGCAGTATTTT.